The present T cell receptor beta chain was sequenced within a study of blood T cell repertoires in COVID-19. Study-level background: There were acute and convalescent COVID-19 samples, and they came from the United States, Italy and Spain.

Participant ages covered about 18 to 89 years across 24 US areas. Clinical history as reported by participants underpinned cohort assignment. Germline CDR1 is SGHDT and CDR2 is YYEEEE. This CDR3 has 16 amino acids. V trimming: 3 bases; J trimming: 0 bases; junction bases outside the gene matches: 8. A single count supports this clone. Per the original methods: Amplification of reference gene primers provided the estimated nucleated cell counts. Produced via immunoSEQ multiplex PCR; TCRdb's table is partial and in-frame only. The V and J calls and clone size are taken from that table; D and trimming were inferred from the DNA. The table has 400,000 to 550,000 clones, 87% seen once.

This chain uses TRBV5-6 with TRBJ2-5, with 7 bases that match TRBD1. The specimen was PBMCs or T cells enriched from blood (not recorded which). The sequence was collected from a woman aged 18-30 years with acute COVID-19. CDR3 residues: CASSYTPGTDQETQYF. The CDR3 nucleotides read TGTGCCAGCAGCTACACGCCCGGGACAGACCAAGAGACCCAGTACTTC.